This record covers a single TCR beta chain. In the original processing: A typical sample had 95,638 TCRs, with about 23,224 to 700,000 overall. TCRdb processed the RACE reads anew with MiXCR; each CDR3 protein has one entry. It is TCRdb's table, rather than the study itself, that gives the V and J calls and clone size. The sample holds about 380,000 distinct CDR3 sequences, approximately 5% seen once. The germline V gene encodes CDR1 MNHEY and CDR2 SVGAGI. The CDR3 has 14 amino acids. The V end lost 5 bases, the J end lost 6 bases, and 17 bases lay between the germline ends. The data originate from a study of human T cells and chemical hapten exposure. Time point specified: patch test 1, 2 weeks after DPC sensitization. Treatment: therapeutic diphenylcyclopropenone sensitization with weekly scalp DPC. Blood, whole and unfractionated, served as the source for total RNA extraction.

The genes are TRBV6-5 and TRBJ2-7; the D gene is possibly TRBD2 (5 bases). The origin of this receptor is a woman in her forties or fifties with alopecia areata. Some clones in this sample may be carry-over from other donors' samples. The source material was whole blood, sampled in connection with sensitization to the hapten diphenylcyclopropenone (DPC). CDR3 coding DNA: TGTGCCAGCAGTAGGCCTAGCCCAGCTAGCGAGCAGTACTTC. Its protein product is CASSRPSPASEQYF.